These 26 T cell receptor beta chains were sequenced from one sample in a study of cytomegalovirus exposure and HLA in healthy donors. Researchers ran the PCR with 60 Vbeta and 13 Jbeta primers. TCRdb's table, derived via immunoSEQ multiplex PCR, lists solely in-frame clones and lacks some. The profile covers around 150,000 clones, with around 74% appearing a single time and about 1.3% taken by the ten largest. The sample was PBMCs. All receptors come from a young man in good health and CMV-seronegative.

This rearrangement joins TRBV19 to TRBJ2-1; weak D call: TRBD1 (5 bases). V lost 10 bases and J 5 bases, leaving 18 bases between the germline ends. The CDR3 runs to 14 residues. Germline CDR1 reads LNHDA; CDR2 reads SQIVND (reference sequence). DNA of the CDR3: TGTGCCACGTTAAAGAAGGGGCCCCACAATGAGCAGTTCTTC. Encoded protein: CATLKKGPHNEQFF.

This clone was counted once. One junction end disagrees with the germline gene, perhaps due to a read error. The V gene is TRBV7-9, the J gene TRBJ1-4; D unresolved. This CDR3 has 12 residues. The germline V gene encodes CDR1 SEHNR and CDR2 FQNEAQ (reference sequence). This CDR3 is CSSSPTGEKLFF. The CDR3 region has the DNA TGTTCCAGCAGCCCCACCGGGGAAAAACTGTTTTTT. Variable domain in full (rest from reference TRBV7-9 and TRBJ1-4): DTGVSQNPRHKITKRGQNVTFRCDPISEHNRLYWYRQTLGQGPEFLTYFQNEAQLEKSRLLSDRFSAERPKGSFSTLEIQRTEQGDSAMYLCSSSPTGEKLFFGSGTQLSVL.

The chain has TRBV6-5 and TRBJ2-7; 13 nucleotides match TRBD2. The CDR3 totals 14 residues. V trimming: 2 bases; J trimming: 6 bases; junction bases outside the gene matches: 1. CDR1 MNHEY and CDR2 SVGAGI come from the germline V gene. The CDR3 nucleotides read TGTGCCAGCAGTTACGGGACTAGCGGGGCCGAGCAGTACTTC. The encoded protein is CASSYGTSGAEQYF.

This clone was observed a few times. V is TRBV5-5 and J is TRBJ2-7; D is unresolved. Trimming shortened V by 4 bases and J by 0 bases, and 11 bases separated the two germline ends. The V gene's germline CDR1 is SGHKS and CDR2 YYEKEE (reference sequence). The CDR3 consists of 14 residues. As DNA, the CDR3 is TGTGCCAGCAGCCCTAGGCTCAGCTCCTACGAGCAGTACTTC. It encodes CASSPRLSSYEQYF.

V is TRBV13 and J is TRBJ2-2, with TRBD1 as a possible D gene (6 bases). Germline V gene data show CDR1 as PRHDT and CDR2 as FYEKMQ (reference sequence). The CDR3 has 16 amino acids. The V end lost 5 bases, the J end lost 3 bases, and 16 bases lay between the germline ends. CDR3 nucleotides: TGTGCCAGCAGCCCCGAAGCAGGGGCCTACACCGGGGAGCTGTTTTTT. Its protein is CASSPEAGAYTGELFF.

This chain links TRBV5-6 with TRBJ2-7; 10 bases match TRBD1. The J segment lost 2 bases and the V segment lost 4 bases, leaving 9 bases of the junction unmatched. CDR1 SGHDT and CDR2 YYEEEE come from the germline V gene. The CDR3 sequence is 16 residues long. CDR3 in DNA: TGTGCCAGCAGCACCCGGGACAGGGGCCTACCCTACGAGCAGTACTTC. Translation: CASSTRDRGLPYEQYF. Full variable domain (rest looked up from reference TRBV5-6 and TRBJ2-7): DAGVTQSPTHLIKTRGQQVTLRCSPKSGHDTVSWYQQALGQGPQFIFQYYEEEERQRGNFPDRFSGHQFPNYSSELNVNALLLGDSALYLCASSTRDRGLPYEQYFGPGTRLTVT.

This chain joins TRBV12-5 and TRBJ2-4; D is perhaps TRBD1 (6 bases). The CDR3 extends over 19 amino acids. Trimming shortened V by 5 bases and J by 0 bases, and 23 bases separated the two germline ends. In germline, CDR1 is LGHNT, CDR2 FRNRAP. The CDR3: CASGRFWTDSKLAKNIQYF. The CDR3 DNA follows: TGTGCTAGTGGTCGGTTTTGGACAGACAGCAAACTAGCCAAAAACATTCAGTACTTC. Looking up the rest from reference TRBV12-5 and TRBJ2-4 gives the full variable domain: DARVTQTPRHKVTEMGQEVTMRCQPILGHNTVFWYRQTMMQGLELLAYFRNRAPLDDSGMPKDRFSAEMPDATLATLKIQPSEPRDSAVYFCASGRFWTDSKLAKNIQYFGAGTRLSVL.

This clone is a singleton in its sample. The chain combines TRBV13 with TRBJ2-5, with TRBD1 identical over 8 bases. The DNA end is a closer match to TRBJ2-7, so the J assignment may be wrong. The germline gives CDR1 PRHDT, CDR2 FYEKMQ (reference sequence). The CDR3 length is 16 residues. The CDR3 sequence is CASSKRQGSSSYEQYF. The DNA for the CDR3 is TGTGCCAGCAGCAAAAGACAGGGGTCGTCCTCCTACGAGCAGTACTTC.

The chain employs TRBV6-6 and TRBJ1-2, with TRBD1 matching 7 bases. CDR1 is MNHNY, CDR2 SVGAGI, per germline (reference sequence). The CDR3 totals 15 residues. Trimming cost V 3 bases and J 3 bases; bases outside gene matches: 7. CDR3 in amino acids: CASSYSTGQDYGYTF. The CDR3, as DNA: TGTGCCAGCAGTTATTCGACAGGGCAAGACTATGGCTACACCTTC.

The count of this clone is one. The CDR3: CASSLRGGPGVYEQYF. The CDR3 DNA reads TGTGCCAGCAGCTTAAGGGGGGGGCCGGGAGTATACGAGCAGTACTTC. This rearrangement joins TRBV7-9 to TRBJ2-7; D may be TRBD2 (7 bases). Germline V gene sequence: CDR1 SEHNR, CDR2 FQNEAQ (reference sequence). This CDR3 contains 16 residues. Trimming left V 2 bases short and J 4 bases short, with 18 bases between.

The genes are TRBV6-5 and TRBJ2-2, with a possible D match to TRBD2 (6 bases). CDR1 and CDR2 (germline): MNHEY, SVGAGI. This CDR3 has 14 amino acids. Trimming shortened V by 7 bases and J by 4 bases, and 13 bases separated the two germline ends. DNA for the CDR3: TGTGCCAGCACGGTGGGCGGGGTCACCGGGGAGCTGTTTTTT. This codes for CASTVGGVTGELFF.

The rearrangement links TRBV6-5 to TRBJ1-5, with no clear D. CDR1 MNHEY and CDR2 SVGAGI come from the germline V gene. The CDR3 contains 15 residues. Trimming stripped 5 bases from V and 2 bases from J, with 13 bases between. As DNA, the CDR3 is TGTGCCAGCAGTGCTGGGAGGTTCGGCAATCAGCCCCAGCATTTT. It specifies CASSAGRFGNQPQHF.

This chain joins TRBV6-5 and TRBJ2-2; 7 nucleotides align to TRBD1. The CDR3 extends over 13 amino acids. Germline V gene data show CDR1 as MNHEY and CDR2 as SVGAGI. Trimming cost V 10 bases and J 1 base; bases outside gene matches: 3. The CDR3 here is CAIRTGNTGELFF. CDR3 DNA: TGTGCCATCCGGACAGGGAACACCGGGGAGCTGTTTTTT.

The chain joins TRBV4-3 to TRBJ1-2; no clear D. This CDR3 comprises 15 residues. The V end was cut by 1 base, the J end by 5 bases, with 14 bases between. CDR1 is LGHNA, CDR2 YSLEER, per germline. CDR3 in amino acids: CASSQADFPAYGYTF. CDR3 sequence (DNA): TGCGCCAGCAGCCAAGCGGACTTCCCGGCATATGGCTACACCTTC.

The CDR3 DNA sequence: TGTGCCAGCAGCCTCCCGCGACAGGGGGAAAACATTCAGTACTTC. It codes for CASSLPRQGENIQYF. V gene TRBV7-9 combines with J gene TRBJ2-4; 9 bases fit TRBD1. In germline, CDR1 is SEHNR, CDR2 FQNEAQ (reference sequence). This CDR3 has 15 amino acids. V shed 5 bases, J shed 5 bases, and the junction held 7 bases outside the gene matches.

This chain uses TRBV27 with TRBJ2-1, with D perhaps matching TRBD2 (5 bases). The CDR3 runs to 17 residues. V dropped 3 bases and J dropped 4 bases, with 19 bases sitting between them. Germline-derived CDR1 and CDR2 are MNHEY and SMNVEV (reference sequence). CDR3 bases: TGTGCCAGCAGTTTTGAGGGCTCCAAACCCCCTTACAATGAGCAGTTCTTC. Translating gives CASSFEGSKPPYNEQFF.

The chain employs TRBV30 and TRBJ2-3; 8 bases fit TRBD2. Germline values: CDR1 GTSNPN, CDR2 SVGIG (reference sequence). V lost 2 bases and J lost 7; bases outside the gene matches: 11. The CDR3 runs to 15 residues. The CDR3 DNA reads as TGTGCCTGGAGTTGGGGGGCGGGAGGAGACCATACGCAGTATTTT. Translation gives CAWSWGAGGDHTQYF.

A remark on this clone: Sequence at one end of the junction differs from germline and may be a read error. CDR3 bases: TGCGCCAACAGCTTGCCGGAGAGCGGGTACAATGAGCAGTTCTTC. This encodes CANSLPESGYNEQFF. The rearrangement uses TRBV5-1 and TRBJ2-1; tentative D call: TRBD2 (6 bases). Germline V gene data show CDR1 as SGHRS and CDR2 as YFSETQ. CDR3 length: 15 amino acids.

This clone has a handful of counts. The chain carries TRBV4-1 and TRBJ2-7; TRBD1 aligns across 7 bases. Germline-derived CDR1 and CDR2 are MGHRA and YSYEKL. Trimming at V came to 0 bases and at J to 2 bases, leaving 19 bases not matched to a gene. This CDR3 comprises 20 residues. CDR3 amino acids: CASSQDDRDISRPATYEQYF. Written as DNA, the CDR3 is TGCGCCAGCAGCCAAGATGACAGGGACATATCCCGACCCGCAACCTACGAGCAGTACTTC.

CDR3: CASRGGSTDTQYF. CDR3 bases: TGCGCCAGCAGGGGAGGTAGCACAGATACGCAGTATTTT. The chain joins TRBV5-1 to TRBJ2-3, with D maybe TRBD2 (6 bases). This CDR3 is built from 13 residues. V lost 5 bases and J 0 bases, leaving 7 bases between the germline ends. The germline CDR1 and CDR2 sequences are SGHRS and YFSETQ.

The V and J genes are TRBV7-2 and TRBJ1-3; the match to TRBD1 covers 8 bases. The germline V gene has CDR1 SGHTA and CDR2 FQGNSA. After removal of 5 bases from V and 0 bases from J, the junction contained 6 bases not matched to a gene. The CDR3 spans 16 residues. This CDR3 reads CASSPWDRSSGNTIYF. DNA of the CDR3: TGTGCCAGCAGCCCATGGGACAGGAGCTCTGGAAACACCATATATTTT.

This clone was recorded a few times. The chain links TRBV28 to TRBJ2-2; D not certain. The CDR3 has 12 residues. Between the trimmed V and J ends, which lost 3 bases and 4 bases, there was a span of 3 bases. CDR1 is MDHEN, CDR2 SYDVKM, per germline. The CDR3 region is CASSFLTGELFF. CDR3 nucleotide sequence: TGTGCCAGCAGTTTCCTCACCGGGGAGCTGTTTTTT.

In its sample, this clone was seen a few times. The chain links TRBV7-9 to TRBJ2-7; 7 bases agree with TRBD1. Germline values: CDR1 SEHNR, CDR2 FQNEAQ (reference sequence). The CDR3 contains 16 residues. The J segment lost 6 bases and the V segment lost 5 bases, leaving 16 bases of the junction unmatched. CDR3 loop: CASSRRPHDRAREQYF. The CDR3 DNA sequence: TGTGCCAGCAGCCGAAGGCCCCATGACAGGGCTCGCGAGCAGTACTTC.

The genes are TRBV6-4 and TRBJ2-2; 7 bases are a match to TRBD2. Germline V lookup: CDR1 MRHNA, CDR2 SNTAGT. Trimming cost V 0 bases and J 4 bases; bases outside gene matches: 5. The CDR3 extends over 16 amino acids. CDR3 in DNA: TGTGCCAGCAGTGACTCGACTAGCAGGTCCACCGGGGAGCTGTTTTTT. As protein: CASSDSTSRSTGELFF.

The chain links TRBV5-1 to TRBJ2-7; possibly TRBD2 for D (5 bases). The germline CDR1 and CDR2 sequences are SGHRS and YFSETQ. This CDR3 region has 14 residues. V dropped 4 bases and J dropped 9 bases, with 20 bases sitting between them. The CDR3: CASSQSGGIGGQYF. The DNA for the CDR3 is TGCGCCAGCAGCCAATCAGGAGGAATAGGCGGGCAGTACTTC.

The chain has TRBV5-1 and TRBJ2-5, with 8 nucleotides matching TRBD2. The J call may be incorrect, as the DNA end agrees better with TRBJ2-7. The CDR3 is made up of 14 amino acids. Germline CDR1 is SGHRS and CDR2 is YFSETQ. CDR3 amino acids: CASSFSGTSYEQYF. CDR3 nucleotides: TGCGCCAGCAGCTTTAGCGGGACCTCCTACGAGCAGTACTTC.